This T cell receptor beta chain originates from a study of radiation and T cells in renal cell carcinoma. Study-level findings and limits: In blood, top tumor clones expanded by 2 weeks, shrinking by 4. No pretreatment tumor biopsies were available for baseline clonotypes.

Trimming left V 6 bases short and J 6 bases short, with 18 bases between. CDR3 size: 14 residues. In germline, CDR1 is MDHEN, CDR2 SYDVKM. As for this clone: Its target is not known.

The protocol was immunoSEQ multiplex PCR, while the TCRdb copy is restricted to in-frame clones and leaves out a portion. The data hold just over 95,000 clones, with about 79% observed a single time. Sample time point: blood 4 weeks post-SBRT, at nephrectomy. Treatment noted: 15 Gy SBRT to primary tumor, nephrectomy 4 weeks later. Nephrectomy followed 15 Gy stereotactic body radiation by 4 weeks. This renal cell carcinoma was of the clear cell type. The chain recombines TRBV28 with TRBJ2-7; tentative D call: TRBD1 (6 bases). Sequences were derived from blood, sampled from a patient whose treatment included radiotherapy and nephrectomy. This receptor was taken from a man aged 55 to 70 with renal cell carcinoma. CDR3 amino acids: CASSRTRRGSEQYF. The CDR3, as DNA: TGTGCCAGCAGCCGGACACGCAGGGGAAGCGAGCAGTACTTC.